Sequencing of this TCR beta chain was carried out in a study of graft-versus-host responses after intestinal transplantation. Study-level findings and limits: GvH clones were found in recipient marrow; some appeared first in ileum or blood.

Assay: immunoSEQ multiplex PCR; the TCRdb copy retains only in-frame clones and omits some. The sample lists 90,000 to 130,000 clones, roughly nine tenths occurring once. In the case of this clone: Antigen unknown.

The TCR originated in a human donor who was the organ donor for an intestinal transplant. This material consisted of unstimulated CD4+ T cells sorted from spleen or lymph node cells, taken before transplant.

As DNA, the CDR3 is TGTGCCTGGAGTACCTACACAGGGTCGAACACTGAAGCTTTCTTT. Residues: CAWSTYTGSNTEAFF. The chain employs TRBV30 and TRBJ1-1; TRBD1 might be the D (6 bases). The CDR3 totals 15 residues. Germline V gene lookup returns CDR1 GTSNPN and CDR2 SVGIG (reference sequence). Between the trimmed V and J ends, which lost 2 bases and 1 base, there was a span of 14 bases. Based on the CDR3 plus reference TRBV30 and TRBJ1-1, the full variable domain is SQTIHQWPATLVQPVGSPLSLECTVEGTSNPNLYWYRQAAGRGLQLLFYSVGIGQISSEVPQNLSASRPQDRQFILSSKKLLLSDSGFYLCAWSTYTGSNTEAFFGQGTRLTVV.